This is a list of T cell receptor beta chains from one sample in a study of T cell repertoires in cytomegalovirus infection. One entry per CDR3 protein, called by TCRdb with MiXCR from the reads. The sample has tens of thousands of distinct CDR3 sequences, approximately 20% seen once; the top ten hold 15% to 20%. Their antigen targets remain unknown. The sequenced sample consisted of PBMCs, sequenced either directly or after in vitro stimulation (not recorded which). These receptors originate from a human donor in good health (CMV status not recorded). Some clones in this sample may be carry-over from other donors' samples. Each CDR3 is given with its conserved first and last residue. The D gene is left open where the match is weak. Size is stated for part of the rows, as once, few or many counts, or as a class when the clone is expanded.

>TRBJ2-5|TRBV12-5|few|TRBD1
CASGALNRGDETQYF
TGTGCTAGTGGCGCCCTGAACAGGGGTGACGAGACCCAGTACTTC
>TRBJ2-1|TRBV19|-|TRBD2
CASQLAGVGNEQFF
TGTGCCAGCCAACTAGCGGGAGTTGGCAATGAGCAGTTCTTC
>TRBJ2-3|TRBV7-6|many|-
CASSLMDTRTDTQYF
TGTGCCAGCAGCTTAATGGACACCCGCACAGATACGCAGTATTTT
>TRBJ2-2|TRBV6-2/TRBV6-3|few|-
CASSYLAPNTGELFF
TGTGCCAGCAGTTACTTAGCCCCGAACACCGGGGAGCTGTTTTTT
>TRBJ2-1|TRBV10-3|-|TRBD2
CAIRPGLAGREQFF
TGTGCCATCAGGCCGGGACTAGCGGGTCGTGAGCAGTTCTTC
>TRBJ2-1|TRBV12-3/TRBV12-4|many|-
CASSLPLSHEQFF
TGTGCCAGCAGTTTACCCTTAAGCCATGAGCAGTTCTTC
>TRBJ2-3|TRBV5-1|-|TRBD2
CTSSPRTSGGADTQYF
TGCACCAGCAGCCCGAGGACTAGCGGGGGCGCAGATACGCAGTATTTT
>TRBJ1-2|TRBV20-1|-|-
CSGTGNGYTF
TGCAGTGGCACAGGGAATGGCTACACCTTC
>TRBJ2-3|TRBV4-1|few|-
CASSQKRQEVPDTQYF
TGCGCCAGCAGCCAGAAAAGGCAGGAGGTCCCAGATACGCAGTATTTT
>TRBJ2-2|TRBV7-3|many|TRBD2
CASSREEDTGELFF
TGTGCCAGCTCACGGGAGGAGGACACCGGGGAGCTGTTTTTT
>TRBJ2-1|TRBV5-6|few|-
CASRPPAHNEQFF
TGTGCCAGCAGACCGCCCGCCCACAATGAGCAGTTCTTC
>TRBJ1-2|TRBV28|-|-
CASREQGSDYGYTF
TGTGCCAGCAGGGAACAGGGTAGCGACTATGGCTACACCTTC
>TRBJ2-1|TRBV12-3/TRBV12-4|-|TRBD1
CASSRGQGNEQFF
TGTGCCAGCAGTCGGGGACAGGGGAATGAGCAGTTCTTC
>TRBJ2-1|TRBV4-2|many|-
CASSQEVGNNEQFF
TGTGCCAGCAGCCAAGAGGTAGGAAACAATGAGCAGTTCTTC
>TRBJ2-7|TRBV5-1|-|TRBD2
CASSPEGLAGAESYYEQYF
TGCGCCAGCAGCCCAGAGGGACTAGCGGGGGCCGAATCCTACTACGAGCAGTACTTC
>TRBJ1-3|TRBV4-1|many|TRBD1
CASSPAGTGDRLSGNTIYF
TGCGCCAGCAGCCCAGCGGGGACAGGGGATCGCCTCTCTGGAAACACCATATATTTT
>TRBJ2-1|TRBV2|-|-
CASSIGWPSEQFF
TGTGCCAGCAGTATAGGGTGGCCCAGCGAGCAGTTCTTC
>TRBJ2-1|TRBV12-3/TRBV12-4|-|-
CASSLGHPNNEQFF
TGTGCCAGCAGTTTAGGTCACCCTAACAATGAGCAGTTCTTC
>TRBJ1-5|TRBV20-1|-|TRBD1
CSVKGAFGQPQHF
TGCAGTGTAAAGGGGGCGTTCGGTCAGCCCCAGCATTTT
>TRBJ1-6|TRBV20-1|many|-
CSATDGGTISPLHF
TGCAGTGCTACTGACGGAGGAACCATATCACCCCTCCACTTT
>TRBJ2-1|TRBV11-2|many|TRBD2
CASSTERESQFF
TGTGCCAGCAGCACCGAGCGGGAGAGTCAGTTCTTC
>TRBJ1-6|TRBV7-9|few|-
CASSSQGRINSPLHF
TGTGCCAGCAGCTCACAGGGCCGGATAAATTCACCCCTCCACTTT
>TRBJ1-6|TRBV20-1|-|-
CSARDLKNVQAPSSYNSPLHF
TGCAGTGCTAGAGATCTCAAAAATGTGCAGGCGCCAAGCTCCTATAATTCACCCCTCCACTTT
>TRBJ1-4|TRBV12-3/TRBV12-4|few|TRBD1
CASSLQTGEVEKLFF
TGTGCCAGCAGTCTCCAGACAGGGGAGGTCGAAAAACTGTTTTTT
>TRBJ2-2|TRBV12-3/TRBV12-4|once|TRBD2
CASSSMGTSHTGELFF
TGTGCCAGCAGTTCAATGGGGACTAGCCACACCGGGGAGCTGTTTTTT
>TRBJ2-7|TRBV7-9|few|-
CASSTNRGGTYEQYF
TGTGCCAGCAGCACCAACAGGGGGGGGACCTACGAGCAGTACTTC
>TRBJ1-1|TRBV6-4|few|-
CASSEEVGTEAFF
TGTGCCAGCAGTGAGGAGGTGGGGACTGAAGCTTTCTTT
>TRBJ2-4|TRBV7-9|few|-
CASSLEDIQYF
TGTGCCAGCAGCTTAGAAGACATTCAGTACTTC
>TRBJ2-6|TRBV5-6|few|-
CASSSVAARANVLTF
TGTGCCAGCAGCTCAGTAGCCGCTAGGGCCAACGTCCTGACTTTC
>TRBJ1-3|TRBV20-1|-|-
CSAPGEGNTIYF
TGCAGTGCGCCTGGGGAAGGAAACACCATATATTTT
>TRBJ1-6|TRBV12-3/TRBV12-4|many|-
CASSLLNNSPLHF
TGTGCCAGCAGTTTACTTAATAATTCACCCCTCCACTTT
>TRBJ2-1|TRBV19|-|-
CASSATPLNEQFF
TGTGCCAGCTCGGCGACTCCTCTCAATGAGCAGTTCTTC
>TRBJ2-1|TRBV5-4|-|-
CASSGSSGGSYNEQFF
TGTGCCAGCAGCGGCTCTTCTGGGGGGTCCTACAATGAGCAGTTCTTC
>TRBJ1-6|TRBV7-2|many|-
CASRPQGLSHNSPLHF
TGTGCCAGCAGACCCCAGGGGCTGTCCCATAATTCACCCCTCCACTTT
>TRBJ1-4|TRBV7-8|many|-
CASSLEGRLGKLFF
TGTGCCAGCAGCTTAGAAGGGAGGTTAGGAAAACTGTTTTTT
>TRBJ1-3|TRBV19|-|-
CASSQILQGAGNTIYF
TGTGCCAGTAGTCAGATCCTACAGGGAGCTGGAAACACCATATATTTT
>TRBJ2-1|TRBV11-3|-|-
CASSPSGFNEQFF
TGTGCCAGCAGCCCAAGCGGGTTCAATGAGCAGTTCTTC
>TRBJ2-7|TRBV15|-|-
CATSREGAYEQYF
TGTGCCACCAGCAGGGAAGGGGCCTACGAGCAGTACTTC
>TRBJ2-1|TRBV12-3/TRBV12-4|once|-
CASSGLGVSYTWQFF
TGTGCCAGCAGTGGCCTTGGGGTCTCCTACACTTGGCAGTTCTTC
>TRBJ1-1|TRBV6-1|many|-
CASSGSRAGTEAFF
TGTGCCAGCAGTGGCAGCAGGGCGGGCACTGAAGCTTTCTTT
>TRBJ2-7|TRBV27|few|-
CASSLGGLPQSSYEQYF
TGTGCCAGCAGTTTGGGCGGCCTCCCCCAAAGCTCCTACGAGCAGTACTTC
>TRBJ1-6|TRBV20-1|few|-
CSATSAVRNSPLHF
TGCAGTGCTACATCCGCGGTGAGGAATTCACCCCTCCACTTT
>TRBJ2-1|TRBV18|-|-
CASSPSGARNEQFF
TGTGCCAGCTCACCGTCAGGGGCCCGCAATGAGCAGTTCTTC
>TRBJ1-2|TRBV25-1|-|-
CASSESGTKGNYGYTF
TGTGCCAGCAGTGAATCCGGGACCAAGGGGAACTATGGCTACACCTTC
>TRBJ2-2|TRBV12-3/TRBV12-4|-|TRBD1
CASSPRTGGDTGELFF
TGTGCCAGCAGTCCCAGGACAGGGGGGGACACCGGGGAGCTGTTTTTT
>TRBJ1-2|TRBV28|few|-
CASSLATGPIYGYTF
TGTGCCAGCAGTTTAGCCACCGGGCCGATTTATGGCTACACCTTC
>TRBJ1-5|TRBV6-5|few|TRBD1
CASRPSRQGHQPQHF
TGTGCCAGCAGGCCTTCCAGACAGGGCCATCAGCCCCAGCATTTT
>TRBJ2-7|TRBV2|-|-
CASIKESTGYEQYF
TGTGCCAGCATTAAGGAATCCACGGGCTACGAGCAGTACTTC
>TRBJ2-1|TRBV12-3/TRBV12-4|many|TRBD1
CASSKTGRTQGQFF
TGTGCCAGCAGCAAGACAGGGCGCACACAAGGGCAGTTCTTC